Sequencing of this TCR beta chain was carried out in a study of OX40 agonist ivuxolimab in advanced cancers. Deletions cut 3 bases from V and 2 bases from J, with 20 bases between. Per germline, CDR1 SGHTA and CDR2 FQGNSA. This CDR3 has 17 amino acids. Repertoires were generated with immunoSEQ multiplex PCR, while TCRdb's copy carries only in-frame clones and drops some. The sample has tens of thousands of clones; less than 95% are singletons. The V and J genes are TRBV7-2 and TRBJ2-7, with D perhaps TRBD1 or TRBD2 (5 bases each). The source of this sequence is an adult with an advanced solid tumor such as melanoma, head and neck, liver or kidney cancer. Sequences were derived from CD4+ or CD8+ T cells sorted from blood, sampled in a trial of the OX40 agonist ivuxolimab. CDR3 coding DNA: TGTGCCAGCAGCTTTTATGGGGGTCCAGGCACAGCCTACGAGCAGTACTTC. It is translated as CASSFYGGPGTAYEQYF.